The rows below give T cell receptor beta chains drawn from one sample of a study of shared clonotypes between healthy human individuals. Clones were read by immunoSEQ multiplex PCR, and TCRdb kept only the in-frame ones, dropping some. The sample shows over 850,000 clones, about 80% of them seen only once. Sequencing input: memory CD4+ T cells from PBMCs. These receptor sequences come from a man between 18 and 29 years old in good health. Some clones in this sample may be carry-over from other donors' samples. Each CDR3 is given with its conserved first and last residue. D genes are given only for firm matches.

CDR3 protein: CASSVRDTPYNEQFF; J gene: TRBJ2-1; D gene: -; V gene: TRBV9
CDR3 protein: CAWSVYRGDEKLFF; J gene: TRBJ1-4; D gene: TRBD1; V gene: TRBV30
CDR3 protein: CSVEVVAGPYQETQYF; J gene: TRBJ2-5; D gene: -; V gene: TRBV29-1
CDR3 protein: CASSLGAYGYTF; J gene: TRBJ1-2; D gene: -; V gene: TRBV28
CDR3 protein: CASSQSARSGNTIYF; J gene: TRBJ1-3; D gene: -; V gene: TRBV4-3
CDR3 protein: CASSLRGGTAGETQYF; J gene: TRBJ2-5; D gene: -; V gene: TRBV7-7
CDR3 protein: CASSLETGTDTQYF; J gene: TRBJ2-3; D gene: -; V gene: TRBV11-1
CDR3 protein: CASSFRRGEYNEQFF; J gene: TRBJ2-1; D gene: -; V gene: TRBV5-1
CDR3 protein: CATSRDRGRNEQYF; J gene: TRBJ2-7; D gene: -; V gene: TRBV15
CDR3 protein: CASSLSISSGANVLTF; J gene: TRBJ2-6; D gene: -; V gene: TRBV5-1
CDR3 protein: CASSNPRGRSSYEQYF; J gene: TRBJ2-7; D gene: TRBD1; V gene: TRBV11-2
CDR3 protein: CASRLSEGSYNEQFF; J gene: TRBJ2-1; D gene: -; V gene: TRBV5-1
CDR3 protein: CASSLEGVQPQHF; J gene: TRBJ1-5; D gene: -; V gene: TRBV11-2
CDR3 protein: CASSQDAGSTEAFF; J gene: TRBJ1-1; D gene: -; V gene: TRBV14
CDR3 protein: CASSPPPGRGNTIYF; J gene: TRBJ1-3; D gene: -; V gene: TRBV7-9
CDR3 protein: CASRTGGAQTQYF; J gene: TRBJ2-5; D gene: TRBD1; V gene: TRBV11-2
CDR3 protein: CASSAPAGGYTF; J gene: TRBJ1-2; D gene: -; V gene: TRBV25-1
CDR3 protein: CASSWRAELFNEQFF; J gene: TRBJ2-1; D gene: -; V gene: TRBV11-3
CDR3 protein: CASSLSDSRTDTQYF; J gene: TRBJ2-3; D gene: -; V gene: TRBV7-9
CDR3 protein: CASSLGTGWGANVLTF; J gene: TRBJ2-6; D gene: -; V gene: TRBV7-2
CDR3 protein: CASSQEGTRAGNTIYF; J gene: TRBJ1-3; D gene: -; V gene: TRBV4-1
CDR3 protein: CASSLVSGNHNEQFF; J gene: TRBJ2-1; D gene: -; V gene: TRBV5-1
CDR3 protein: CASSLGSTSGSSDTQYF; J gene: TRBJ2-3; D gene: TRBD2; V gene: TRBV5-1
CDR3 protein: CASSQVISGSTEAFF; J gene: TRBJ1-1; D gene: -; V gene: TRBV4-3
CDR3 protein: CASSLTSGSNTDTQYF; J gene: TRBJ2-3; D gene: TRBD2; V gene: TRBV5-4
CDR3 protein: CASSQSRVDGYTF; J gene: TRBJ1-2; D gene: -; V gene: TRBV5-1
CDR3 protein: CASSSGAGSRDEQYF; J gene: TRBJ2-7; D gene: -; V gene: TRBV5-6
CDR3 protein: CASSLMKREGLNEQFF; J gene: TRBJ2-1; D gene: TRBD2; V gene: TRBV28
CDR3 protein: CASSSPMTNQPQHF; J gene: TRBJ1-5; D gene: -; V gene: TRBV28
CDR3 protein: CASKALNTDTQYF; J gene: TRBJ2-3; D gene: -; V gene: TRBV19
CDR3 protein: CASSLGRAQPQHF; J gene: TRBJ1-5; D gene: -; V gene: TRBV7-2
CDR3 protein: CASSALLEGEQYF; J gene: TRBJ2-7; D gene: -; V gene: TRBV9
CDR3 protein: CASSARYPTDTQYF; J gene: TRBJ2-3; D gene: -; V gene: TRBV9
CDR3 protein: CASRDGKGYEQFF; J gene: TRBJ2-1; D gene: -; V gene: TRBV6-1
CDR3 protein: CASSLGPNSGNTIYF; J gene: TRBJ1-3; D gene: -; V gene: TRBV11-2
CDR3 protein: CASSLGAGGPYEQYF; J gene: TRBJ2-7; D gene: TRBD2; V gene: TRBV5-4
CDR3 protein: CASKRLAGGAIQETQYF; J gene: TRBJ2-5; D gene: TRBD2; V gene: TRBV27
CDR3 protein: CASSPTGRNYGYTF; J gene: TRBJ1-2; D gene: -; V gene: TRBV6-5
CDR3 protein: CASSLVSGQETQYF; J gene: TRBJ2-5; D gene: -; V gene: TRBV7-9
CDR3 protein: CASSYSGQGGHYGYTF; J gene: TRBJ1-2; D gene: TRBD1; V gene: TRBV6-6
CDR3 protein: CASSLEGSADTQYF; J gene: TRBJ2-3; D gene: -; V gene: TRBV5-4
CDR3 protein: CASSRGHNNEQFF; J gene: TRBJ2-1; D gene: -; V gene: TRBV7-7
CDR3 protein: CASKKPQQGTQYF; J gene: TRBJ2-3; D gene: -; V gene: TRBV6-5